This T cell receptor beta chain appears in the sequencing data of a study of T-cell memory formation after mild COVID-19. Study-wide context: Clustering of TCRs was largely donor specific. General study points: Several responding clones turned up in pre-infection memory, indicating that cross-reactive memory may have taken part. CD4+ contracting clones were mainly CM and EM; CD8+ ones, EMRA.

The CDR3 contains 16 residues. Trimming removed 0 bases from V and 0 bases from J, with 9 bases in between. The V gene's germline CDR1 is MNHEY and CDR2 SVGEGT. This clonotype was picked up one time. No antigen is known for it. From the 5' RACE reads, TCRdb called clonotypes with MiXCR, one entry per CDR3 protein. The sample consists of 300,000 or so distinct CDR3 sequences, around a sixth of them appearing once. The sequenced material came from PBMCs or a T cell subset sorted from them (not recorded which). The gene calls are TRBV6-2 or TRBV6-3 and TRBJ2-1; possible D gene TRBD1, 5 bases. The clonotype was recovered from a man aged 18 to 30 who had mild COVID-19 (a few samples of this study predate the infection). Cell type and time point are not known. CDR3 bases: TGTGCCAGCAGTTACTCTGTGGGGCCCTCCTACAATGAGCAGTTCTTC. This encodes CASSYSVGPSYNEQFF.